This is a list of T cell receptor beta chains from one sample in a study of cytomegalovirus exposure and HLA in healthy donors. Using immunoSEQ multiplex PCR, the repertoire was profiled, and TCRdb retains in-frame clones only, with some absent. The sample records some 120,000 clones, roughly 78% being singletons. The sample comprised PBMCs. The receptors here all came from a man aged 25-40 years in good health and CMV-seronegative. The CDR3 runs from the conserved cysteine through the conserved F or W.

>TRBV6-5|12
CASSLNSHGYTF
>TRBV14|15
CASSQYGTGVYEQYF
>TRBV4-2|16
CASSHQGIEDTGELFF
>TRBV7-9|15
CASSGRQGKVTEAFF
>TRBV6-1|15
CASSTTSGRPYEQYF
>TRBV5-6|13
CASSGRENTEAFF
>TRBV7-9|13
CASSSSGRETQYF
>TRBV4-1|16
CASSQEGAWVGTEAFF
>TRBV11-2|15
CASSRSRDSYYEQYF
>TRBV6-6|16
CASNGLAGVYPDTQYF
>TRBV19|14
CASSIRQAGVGAFF
>TRBV5-4|15
CASSLDGQGAGGYTF
>TRBV6-1|14
CAISVLGALNEQFF
>TRBV18|16
CASSPRSSATYNEQFF
>TRBV5-1|14
CASSRPGQGCGYTF
>TRBV7-6|16
CASSSIGGAPGHEQYF
>TRBV5-1|23
CASSYRPPGQGTSGRVYSYEQYF
>TRBV30|13
CAWSLSGNQPQHF
>TRBV12-5|12
CASLGGRDEQYF
>TRBV7-4|15
CASSLVAGGTGELFF
>TRBV21-1|20
CASDFICGTSGSVGTDTQYF
>TRBV29-1|15
CSVETRGQVTDTQYF
>TRBV2|15
CASSPDRALPYEQYF
>TRBV14|17
CASSQDLITSGSYEQYF
>TRBV27|16
CASSLSTENMNTEAFF
>TRBV11-2|14
CASSPTGNNQPQHF
>TRBV5-6|13
CASSLDSAETQYF
>TRBV28|17
CASSLFFRAASTDTQYF
>TRBV6-4|20
CASSERSRDRGPNFNYGYTF
>TRBV10-2|15
CASSAHRQGQETQYF
>TRBV5-1|15
CASSATGGSGNTIYF
>TRBV27|15
CASSLGLAGLGEQYF
>TRBV5-1|15
CASSFFGQTLYEQYF
>TRBV4-1|17
CASSQGELAGSTDTQYF
>TRBV5-6|15
CASSWPRGMAYEQYF
>TRBV9|16
CASSVGSGSSYNEQFF
>TRBV7-2|15
CASSSQTGKNTEAFF
>TRBV11-2|14
CASSWTGGSTEAFF
>TRBV4-1|16
CASSQEREEGTYEQYF
>TRBV10-3|12
CAIRTGDYEQYF
>TRBV5-1|18
CASSLGPSHGQSNQPQHF
>TRBV9|14
CASSVGQYTGELFF
>TRBV7-9|14
CASSATISYNEQFF
>TRBV19|14
CASSIGAGSYEQYF
>TRBV25-1|18
CASSEPSGLALSTGELFF
>TRBV28|16
CASSLRVPSGANVLTF
>TRBV10-2|13
CASSRTSGHEQYF
>TRBV7-2|16
CASRSKRGESYNEQFF
>TRBV9|18
CASSLRLAGSSGANVLTF
>TRBV6-5|16
CASSYSGHPGANVLTF
>TRBV7-8|14
CASSLGGRVYGYTF
>TRBV5-1|14
CASSLTGGTNTIYF
>TRBV2|13
CASYRDLNEKLFF